Following are 7 T cell receptor beta chains from one sample sequenced in a study of a mutant IDH1 vaccine in newly diagnosed glioma. These receptors have no identified antigens. Time point noted: week 23, last vaccination. Doses comprised 300 ug of mutant IDH1 20-mer peptide each, plus topical imiquimod. Some clones are missing from TCRdb's copy, which holds only in-frame ones; the method was immunoSEQ multiplex PCR. The sample includes 88,000 or so clones, approximately 85% of them seen just once. The material was PBMCs, obtained from a glioma patient whose treatment included an IDH1 peptide vaccine. These receptor sequences come from a man aged 30 to 39 with glioma. Some clones in this sample may be carry-over from other donors' samples.

The chain uses TRBV4-2 and TRBJ1-1; D gene ambiguous. The V gene's germline CDR1 is LGHNA and CDR2 YNFKEQ. The CDR3 has 15 residues. The V end lost 1 base, the J end lost 10 bases, and 19 bases lay between the germline ends. The CDR3 DNA sequence: TGTGCCAGCAGCCAAGTGGCGGGCCAATGGGTCGCAGCTTTCTTT. It yields the protein CASSQVAGQWVAAFF.

V usage is TRBV2 and J usage is TRBJ1-2; D remains ambiguous. The CDR3 runs to 13 residues. Germline lookup yields CDR1 SNHLY and CDR2 FYNNEI. The V end was cut by 4 bases, the J end by 8 bases, with 14 bases between. The CDR3, as DNA: TGTGCCAGCAGTGTATTACGACCCCGCGGCTACACCTTC. Translation gives CASSVLRPRGYTF. Complete variable domain (other parts from reference TRBV2 and TRBJ1-2): EPEVTQTPSHQVTQMGQEVILRCVPISNHLYFYWYRQILGQKVEFLVSFYNNEISEKSEIFDDQFSVERPDGSNFTLKIRSTKLEDSAMYFCASSVLRPRGYTFGSGTRLTVV.

The chain employs TRBV7-9 and TRBJ2-7; D gene ambiguous. The V end lost 2 bases, the J end lost 4 bases, and 9 bases lay between the germline ends. CDR1 and CDR2 from the germline V gene are SEHNR and FQNEAQ (reference sequence). CDR3 length equals 13 residues. The CDR3 DNA sequence: TGTGCCAGCAGCTTAAGGTCGTATTACGAGCAGTACTTC. Protein sequence: CASSLRSYYEQYF.

This clone was counted once. This chain uses TRBV7-9 with TRBJ1-5; 9 bases match TRBD1. The CDR3 is made up of 17 amino acids. Trimming took 5 bases from V and 4 from J; bases not matched to a gene: 12. Germline CDR1 reads SEHNR; CDR2 reads FQNEAQ (reference sequence). The CDR3 is CASSHWTGVEKNQPQHF. CDR3 sequence (DNA): TGTGCCAGCAGCCATTGGACAGGGGTGGAAAAAAATCAGCCCCAGCATTTT.

This clone was counted a single time. Written as DNA, the CDR3 is TGTGCCAGCAGCTTAGGAGGGCCTAGCACAGATACGCAGTATTTT. Encoded protein: CASSLGGPSTDTQYF. This chain connects TRBV7-2 to TRBJ2-3, with D possibly TRBD2 on 5 matching bases. The CDR3 spans 15 residues. CDR1 SGHTA and CDR2 FQGNSA come from the germline V gene. V lost 1 base and J lost 0, with 8 bases in between.

The CDR3 DNA is TGTGCCAGCAGCCCCGCGCTCGGGACAGGCACAGATACGCAGTATTTT. It codes for CASSPALGTGTDTQYF. The rearrangement links TRBV7-9 to TRBJ2-3; 7 bases match TRBD1. This CDR3 comprises 16 residues. After removal of 5 bases from V and 1 base from J, the junction contained 9 bases not matched to a gene. Germline V gene sequence: CDR1 SEHNR, CDR2 FQNEAQ (reference sequence).

The chain recombines TRBV27 with TRBJ2-5; maybe TRBD2 (5 bases). The CDR3 loop spans 14 amino acids. The germline V and J ends were trimmed by 3 bases and 4 bases, with 12 bases remaining between them. The germline gives CDR1 MNHEY, CDR2 SMNVEV (reference sequence). The CDR3, as DNA: TGTGCCAGCAGTTTTACCTTGGGAGCAGAGACCCAGTACTTC. Translated, it gives CASSFTLGAETQYF.